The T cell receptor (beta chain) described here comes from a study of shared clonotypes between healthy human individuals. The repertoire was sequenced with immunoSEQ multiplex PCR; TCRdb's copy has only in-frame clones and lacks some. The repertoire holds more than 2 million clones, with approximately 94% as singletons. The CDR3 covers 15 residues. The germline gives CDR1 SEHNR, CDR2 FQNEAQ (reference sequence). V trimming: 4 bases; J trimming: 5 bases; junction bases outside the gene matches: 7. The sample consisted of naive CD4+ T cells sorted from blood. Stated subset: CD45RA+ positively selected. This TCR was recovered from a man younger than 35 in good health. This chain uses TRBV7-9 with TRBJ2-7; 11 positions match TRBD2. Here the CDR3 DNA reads TGTGCCAGCAGCTCCACTAGCGGGAGTAACCACGAGCAGTACTTC. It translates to CASSSTSGSNHEQYF.